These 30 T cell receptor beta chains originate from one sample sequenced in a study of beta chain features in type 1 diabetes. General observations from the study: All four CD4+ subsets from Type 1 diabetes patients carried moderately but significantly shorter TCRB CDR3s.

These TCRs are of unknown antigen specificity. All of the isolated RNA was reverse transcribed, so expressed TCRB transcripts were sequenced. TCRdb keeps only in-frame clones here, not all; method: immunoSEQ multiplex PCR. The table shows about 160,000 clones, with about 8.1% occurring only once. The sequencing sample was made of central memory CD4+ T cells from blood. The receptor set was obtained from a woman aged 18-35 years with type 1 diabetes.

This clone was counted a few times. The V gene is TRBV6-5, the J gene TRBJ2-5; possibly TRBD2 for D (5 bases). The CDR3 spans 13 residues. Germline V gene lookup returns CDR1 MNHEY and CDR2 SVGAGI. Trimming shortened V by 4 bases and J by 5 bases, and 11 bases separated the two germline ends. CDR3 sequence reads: CASSFGGPETQYF. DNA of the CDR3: TGTGCCAGCAGTTTCGGAGGTCCCGAGACCCAGTACTTC.

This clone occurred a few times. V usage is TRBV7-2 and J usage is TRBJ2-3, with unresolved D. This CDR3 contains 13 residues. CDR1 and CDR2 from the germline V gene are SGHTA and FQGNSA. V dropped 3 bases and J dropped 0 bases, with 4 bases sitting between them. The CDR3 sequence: CASSFSSTDTQYF. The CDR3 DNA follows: TGTGCCAGCAGCTTTTCAAGCACAGATACGCAGTATTTT.

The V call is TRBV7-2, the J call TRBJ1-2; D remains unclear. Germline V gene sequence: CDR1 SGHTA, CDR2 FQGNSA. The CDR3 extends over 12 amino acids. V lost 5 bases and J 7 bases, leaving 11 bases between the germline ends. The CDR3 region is CASSVDFGGYTF. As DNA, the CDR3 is TGTGCCAGCAGCGTGGACTTTGGTGGCTACACCTTC.

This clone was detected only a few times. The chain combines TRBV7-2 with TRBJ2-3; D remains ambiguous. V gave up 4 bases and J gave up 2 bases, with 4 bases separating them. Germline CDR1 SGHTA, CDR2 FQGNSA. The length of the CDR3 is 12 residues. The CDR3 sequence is CASSSLTDTQYF. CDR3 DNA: TGTGCCAGCAGCTCACTCACAGATACGCAGTATTTT. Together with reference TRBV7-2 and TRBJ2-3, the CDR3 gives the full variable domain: GAGVSQSPSNKVTEKGKDVELRCDPISGHTALYWYRQSLGQGLEFLIYFQGNSAPDKSGLPSDRFSAERTGGSVSTLTIQRTQQEDSAVYLCASSSLTDTQYFGPGTRLTVL.

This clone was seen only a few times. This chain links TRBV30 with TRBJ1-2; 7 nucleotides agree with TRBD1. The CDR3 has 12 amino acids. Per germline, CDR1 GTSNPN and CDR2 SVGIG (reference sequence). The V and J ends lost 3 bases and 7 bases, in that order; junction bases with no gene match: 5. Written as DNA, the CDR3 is TGTGCCTGGAGGGGACAGCCAGGTGGCTACACCTTC. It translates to CAWRGQPGGYTF.

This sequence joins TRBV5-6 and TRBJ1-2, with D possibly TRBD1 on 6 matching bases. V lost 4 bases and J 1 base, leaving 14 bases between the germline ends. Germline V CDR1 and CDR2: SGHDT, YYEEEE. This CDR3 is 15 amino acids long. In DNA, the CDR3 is TGTGCCAGCAGCCCCGATAACAGGGATAACTATGGCTACACCTTC. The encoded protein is CASSPDNRDNYGYTF.

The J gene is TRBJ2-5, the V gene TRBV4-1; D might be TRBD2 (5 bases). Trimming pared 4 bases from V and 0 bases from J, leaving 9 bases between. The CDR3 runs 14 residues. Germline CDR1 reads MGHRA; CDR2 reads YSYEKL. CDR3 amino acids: CASSRPGDQETQYF. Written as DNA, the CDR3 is TGCGCCAGCAGCCGCCCCGGGGACCAAGAGACCCAGTACTTC.

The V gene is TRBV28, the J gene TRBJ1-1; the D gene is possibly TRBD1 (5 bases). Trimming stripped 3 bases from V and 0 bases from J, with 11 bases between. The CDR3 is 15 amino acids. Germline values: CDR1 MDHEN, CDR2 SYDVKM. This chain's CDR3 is CASSFRRGLNTEAFF. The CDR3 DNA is TGTGCCAGCAGTTTTCGTAGGGGCTTGAACACTGAAGCTTTCTTT.

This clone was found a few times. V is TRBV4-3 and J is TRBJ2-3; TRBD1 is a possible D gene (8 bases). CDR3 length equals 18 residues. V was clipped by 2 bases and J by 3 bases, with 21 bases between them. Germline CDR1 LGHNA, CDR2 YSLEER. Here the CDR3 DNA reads TGCGCCAGCAGCCAATCGGGAGAGACAGGGGAGGGGACAGATACGCAGTATTTT. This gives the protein CASSQSGETGEGTDTQYF.

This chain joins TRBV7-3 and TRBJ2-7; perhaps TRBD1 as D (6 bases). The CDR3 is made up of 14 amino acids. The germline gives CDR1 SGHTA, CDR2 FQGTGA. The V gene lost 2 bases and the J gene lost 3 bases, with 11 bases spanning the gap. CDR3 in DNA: TGTGCCAGCAGCTTAGTACAGGGAATCTACGAGCAGTACTTC. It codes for CASSLVQGIYEQYF.

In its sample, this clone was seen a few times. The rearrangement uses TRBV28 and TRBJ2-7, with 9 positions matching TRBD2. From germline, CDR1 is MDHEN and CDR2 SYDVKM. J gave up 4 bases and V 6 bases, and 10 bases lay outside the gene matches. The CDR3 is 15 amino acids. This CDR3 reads CASRLPASGKYEQYF. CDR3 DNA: TGTGCCAGCAGACTGCCGGCTAGCGGGAAGTACGAGCAGTACTTC. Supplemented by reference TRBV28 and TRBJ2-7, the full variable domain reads DVKVTQSSRYLVKRTGEKVFLECVQDMDHENMFWYRQDPGLGLRLIYFSYDVKMKEKGDIPEGYSVSREKKERFSLILESASTNQTSMYLCASRLPASGKYEQYFGPGTRLTVT.

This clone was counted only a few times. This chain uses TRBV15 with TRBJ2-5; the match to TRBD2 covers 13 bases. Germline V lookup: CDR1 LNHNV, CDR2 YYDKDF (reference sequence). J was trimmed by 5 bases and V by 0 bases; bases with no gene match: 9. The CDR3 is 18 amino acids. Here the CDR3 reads CATSRDSPGLAGVETQYF. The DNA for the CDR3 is TGTGCCACCAGCAGAGATAGCCCCGGACTAGCGGGAGTGGAGACCCAGTACTTC.

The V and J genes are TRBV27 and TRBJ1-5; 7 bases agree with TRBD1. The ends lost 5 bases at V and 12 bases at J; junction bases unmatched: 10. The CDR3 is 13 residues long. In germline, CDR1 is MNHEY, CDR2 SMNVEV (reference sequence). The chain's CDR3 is CASSAQGTDLQHF. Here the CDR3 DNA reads TGTGCCAGCAGTGCCCAAGGGACAGACCTCCAGCATTTT.

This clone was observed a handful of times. CDR3 coding DNA: TGTGCCAGCAGCTTGCAAGGGACAGCACATCAGCCCCAGCATTTT. Protein sequence: CASSLQGTAHQPQHF. The chain couples TRBV7-2 to TRBJ1-5; 7 nucleotides agree with TRBD1. The CDR3 has 15 residues. Germline CDR1 reads SGHTA; CDR2 reads FQGNSA. V shed 3 bases, J shed 5 bases, and the junction held 7 bases outside the gene matches. The variable domain in full, with the rest retrieved from reference TRBV7-2 and TRBJ1-5, is GAGVSQSPSNKVTEKGKDVELRCDPISGHTALYWYRQSLGQGLEFLIYFQGNSAPDKSGLPSDRFSAERTGGSVSTLTIQRTQQEDSAVYLCASSLQGTAHQPQHFGDGTRLSIL.

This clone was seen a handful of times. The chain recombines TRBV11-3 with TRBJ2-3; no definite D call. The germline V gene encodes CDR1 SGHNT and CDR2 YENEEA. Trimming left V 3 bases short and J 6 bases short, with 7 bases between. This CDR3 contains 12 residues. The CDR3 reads CASSLGFDTQYF. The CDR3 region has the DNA TGTGCCAGCAGCTTGGGCTTCGATACGCAGTATTTT.

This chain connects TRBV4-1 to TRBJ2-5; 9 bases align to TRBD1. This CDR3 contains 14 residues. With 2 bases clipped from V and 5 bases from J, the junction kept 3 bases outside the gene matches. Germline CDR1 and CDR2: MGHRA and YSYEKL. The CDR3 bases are TGCGCCAGCAGCCAAACAGGGGGCGGGGAGACCCAGTACTTC. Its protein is CASSQTGGGETQYF.

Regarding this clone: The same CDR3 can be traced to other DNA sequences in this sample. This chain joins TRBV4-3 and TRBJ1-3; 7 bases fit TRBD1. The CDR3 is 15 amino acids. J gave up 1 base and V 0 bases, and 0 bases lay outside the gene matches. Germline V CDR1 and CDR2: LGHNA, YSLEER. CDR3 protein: CASSQEGQSGNTIYF. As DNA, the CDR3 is TGCGCCAGCAGCCAAGAGGGACAGTCTGGAAACACCATATATTTT.

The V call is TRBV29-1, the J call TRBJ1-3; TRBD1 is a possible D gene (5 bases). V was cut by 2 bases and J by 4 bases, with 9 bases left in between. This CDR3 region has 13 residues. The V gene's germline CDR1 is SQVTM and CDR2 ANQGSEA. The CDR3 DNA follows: TGCAGCGTTGAAAAGGGGTTAGGAAACACCATATATTTT. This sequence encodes CSVEKGLGNTIYF.

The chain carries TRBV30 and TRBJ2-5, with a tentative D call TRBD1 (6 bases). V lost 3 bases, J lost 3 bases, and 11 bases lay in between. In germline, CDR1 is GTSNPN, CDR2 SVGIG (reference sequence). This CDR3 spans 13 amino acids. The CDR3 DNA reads TGTGCCTGGAGCCAGGCAGGGGAAGAGACCCAGTACTTC. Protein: CAWSQAGEETQYF.

In DNA, the CDR3 is TGTGCCAGCAGCGAGACTAGCGGGTTTTCCTACGAGCAGTACTTC. This sequence encodes CASSETSGFSYEQYF. The gene calls are TRBV7-9 and TRBJ2-7; TRBD2 aligns across 10 bases. The J segment lost 1 base and the V segment lost 5 bases, leaving 5 bases of the junction unmatched. The CDR3 length is 15 residues. Per germline, CDR1 SEHNR and CDR2 FQNEAQ (reference sequence).

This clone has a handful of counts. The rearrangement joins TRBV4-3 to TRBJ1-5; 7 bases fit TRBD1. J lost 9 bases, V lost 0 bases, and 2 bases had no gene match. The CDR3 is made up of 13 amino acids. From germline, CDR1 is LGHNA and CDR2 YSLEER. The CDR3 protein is CASSQEQGTPQHF. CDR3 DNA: TGCGCCAGCAGCCAAGAACAGGGGACGCCCCAGCATTTT.

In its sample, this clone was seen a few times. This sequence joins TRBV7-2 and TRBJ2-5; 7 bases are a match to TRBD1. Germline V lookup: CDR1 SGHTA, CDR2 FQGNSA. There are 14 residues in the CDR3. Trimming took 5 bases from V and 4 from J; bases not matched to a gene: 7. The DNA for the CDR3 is TGTGCCAGCAGCCCCCAGACAGGGTCAGAGACCCAGTACTTC. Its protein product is CASSPQTGSETQYF. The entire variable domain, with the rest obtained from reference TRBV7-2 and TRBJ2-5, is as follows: GAGVSQSPSNKVTEKGKDVELRCDPISGHTALYWYRQSLGQGLEFLIYFQGNSAPDKSGLPSDRFSAERTGGSVSTLTIQRTQQEDSAVYLCASSPQTGSETQYFGPGTRLLVL.

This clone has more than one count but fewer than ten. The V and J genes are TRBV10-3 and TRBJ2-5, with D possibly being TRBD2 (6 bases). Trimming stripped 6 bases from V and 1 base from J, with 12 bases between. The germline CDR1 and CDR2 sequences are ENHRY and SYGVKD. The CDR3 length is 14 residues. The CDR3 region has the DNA TGTGCCATCAGCGGGAGTTTCCTCCAAGAGACCCAGTACTTC. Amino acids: CAISGSFLQETQYF.

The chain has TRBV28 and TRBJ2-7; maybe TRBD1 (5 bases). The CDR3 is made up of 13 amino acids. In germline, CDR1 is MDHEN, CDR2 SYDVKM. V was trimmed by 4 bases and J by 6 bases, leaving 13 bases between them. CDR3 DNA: TGTGCCAGCAGTTCCCAAGCAGGGTTCGAGCAGTACTTC. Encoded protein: CASSSQAGFEQYF.

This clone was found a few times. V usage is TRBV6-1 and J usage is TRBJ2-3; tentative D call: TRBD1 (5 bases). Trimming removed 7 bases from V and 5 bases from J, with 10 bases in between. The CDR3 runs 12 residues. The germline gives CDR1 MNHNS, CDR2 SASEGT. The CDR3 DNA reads TGTGCCAGCAACCCGACAGTAGATACGCAGTATTTT. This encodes CASNPTVDTQYF.

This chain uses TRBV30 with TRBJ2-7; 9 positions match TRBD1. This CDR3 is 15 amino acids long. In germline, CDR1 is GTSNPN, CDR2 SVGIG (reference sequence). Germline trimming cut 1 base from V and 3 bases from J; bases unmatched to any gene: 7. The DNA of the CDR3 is TGTGCCTGGAGTGCCCTCCGGACAGGGGACTACGAGCAGTACTTC. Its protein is CAWSALRTGDYEQYF. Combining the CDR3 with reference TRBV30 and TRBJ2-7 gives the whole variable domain SQTIHQWPATLVQPVGSPLSLECTVEGTSNPNLYWYRQAAGRGLQLLFYSVGIGQISSEVPQNLSASRPQDRQFILSSKKLLLSDSGFYLCAWSALRTGDYEQYFGPGTRLTVT.

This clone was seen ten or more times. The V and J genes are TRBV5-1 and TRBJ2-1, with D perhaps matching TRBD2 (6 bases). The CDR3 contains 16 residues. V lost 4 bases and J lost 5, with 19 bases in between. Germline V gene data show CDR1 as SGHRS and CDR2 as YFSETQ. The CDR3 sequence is CASSTRLGSGDNEQFF. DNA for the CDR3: TGCGCCAGCAGCACACGACTAGGAAGTGGGGACAATGAGCAGTTCTTC.

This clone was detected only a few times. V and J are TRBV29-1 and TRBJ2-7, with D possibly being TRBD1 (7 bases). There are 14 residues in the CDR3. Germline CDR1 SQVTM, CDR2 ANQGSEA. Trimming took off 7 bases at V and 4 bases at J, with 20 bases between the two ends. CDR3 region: CSAGGQGGMYEQYF. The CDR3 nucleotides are TGCAGCGCTGGGGGGCAGGGGGGAATGTACGAGCAGTACTTC.

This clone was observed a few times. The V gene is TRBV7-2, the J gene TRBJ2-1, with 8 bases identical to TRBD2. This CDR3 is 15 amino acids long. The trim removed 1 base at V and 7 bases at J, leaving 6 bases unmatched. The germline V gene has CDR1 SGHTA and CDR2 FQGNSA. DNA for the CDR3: TGTGCCAGCAGCTTAGGGGGACTAGTCAGGAATGAGCAGTTCTTC. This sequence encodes CASSLGGLVRNEQFF.

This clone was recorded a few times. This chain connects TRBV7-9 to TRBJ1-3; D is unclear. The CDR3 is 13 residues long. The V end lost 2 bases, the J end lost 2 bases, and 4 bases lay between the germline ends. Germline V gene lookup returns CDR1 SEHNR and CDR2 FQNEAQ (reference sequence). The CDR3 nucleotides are TGTGCCAGCAGCTTATCGGCTGGAAACACCATATATTTT. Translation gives CASSLSAGNTIYF.